These T cell receptor beta chains were read from a single sample in a study of blood T cell repertoires in COVID-19. Generated by immunoSEQ multiplex PCR, the TCRdb table keeps only in-frame clones and is missing some. The sample has roughly 86,000 clones, just under 85% seen once. Material: peripheral blood. The receptors were sampled from a man over 45 with acute or convalescent COVID-19. Each CDR3 is given with its conserved first and last residue.

TRBV5-1	TRBJ2-6	CASSLDGISGANVLTF
TRBV6-5	TRBJ1-1	CASRGGQLNTEAFF
TRBV6-5	TRBJ2-7	CASSPTGGPAYEQYF
TRBV11-1	TRBJ2-7	CASRKGDTGAYEQYF
TRBV7-6	TRBJ2-7	CASSLDRGFSYEQYF
TRBV29-1	TRBJ1-2	CSVGTENNYGYTF
TRBV6-5	TRBJ1-1	CASSYSSLSGNTEAFF
TRBV4-1	TRBJ1-2	CASSHQPPRGTGDNYGYTF
TRBV6-5	TRBJ2-2	CASRQLNTGELFF
TRBV5-1	TRBJ1-5	CASSTGDNNQPQHF
TRBV25-1	TRBJ1-1	CASNSGQTNTEAFF
TRBV7-3	TRBJ2-2	CASRSPGLRGTGELFF
TRBV4-3	TRBJ2-1	CASSLTWTFSEQFF
TRBV6-5	TRBJ2-7	CASSYRGQRYEQYF
TRBV30	TRBJ1-2	CAWSDRRARDYGYTF
TRBV19	TRBJ1-2	CASSSTGSVNYGYTF
TRBV18	TRBJ2-7	CASSPLSGRSSYEQYF
TRBV7-8	TRBJ2-1	CASSIRAGTVEQFF
TRBV7-9	TRBJ1-2	CASSLVGAGGGYGYTF
TRBV5-4	TRBJ1-2	CASSLEGQGIKSSYGYTF
TRBV2	TRBJ2-4	CASSSGLAENIQYF
TRBV7-9	TRBJ1-1	CASSLAKLGQPNTEAFF
TRBV5-1	TRBJ1-4	CASSLRSGENFKSGNEKLFF